The present T cell receptor beta chain was sequenced within a study of CXCR3-negative and CXCR3-positive naive CD8 T cells. Study-level findings and limits: TRB CDR3 properties indicated TCR strength, while surface CD5 was similar across naive subsets. Against CXCR3-negative naive cells, CXCR3-positive naive cells showed more hydrophobic TRB CDR3s.

With respect to this clonotype: Antigen specificity is unknown.

The CDR3 runs to 15 residues. CDR1 and CDR2 from the germline V gene are MGHRA and YSYEKL. Via 5' RACE with UMI labels, TRB cDNA libraries were prepared. TCRdb reprocessed the 5' RACE reads, keeping one entry per CDR3 protein, no DNA. The listing records approximately 100,000 distinct CDR3 sequences. The sequenced sample consisted of naive CXCR3+ CD8+ T cells from blood. Subset given: CD45RO-CCR7+CD27+CD95- naive CD8+ T cells expressing CXCR3 (TNR3+). This chain uses TRBV4-1 with TRBJ1-1; the D gene TCRdb calls, TRBD1, cannot be checked with no DNA. The sequence derives from a human donor in good health. Some clones in this sample may be carry-over from other donors' samples. The CDR3 reads CASSQDKGGLTEAFF.